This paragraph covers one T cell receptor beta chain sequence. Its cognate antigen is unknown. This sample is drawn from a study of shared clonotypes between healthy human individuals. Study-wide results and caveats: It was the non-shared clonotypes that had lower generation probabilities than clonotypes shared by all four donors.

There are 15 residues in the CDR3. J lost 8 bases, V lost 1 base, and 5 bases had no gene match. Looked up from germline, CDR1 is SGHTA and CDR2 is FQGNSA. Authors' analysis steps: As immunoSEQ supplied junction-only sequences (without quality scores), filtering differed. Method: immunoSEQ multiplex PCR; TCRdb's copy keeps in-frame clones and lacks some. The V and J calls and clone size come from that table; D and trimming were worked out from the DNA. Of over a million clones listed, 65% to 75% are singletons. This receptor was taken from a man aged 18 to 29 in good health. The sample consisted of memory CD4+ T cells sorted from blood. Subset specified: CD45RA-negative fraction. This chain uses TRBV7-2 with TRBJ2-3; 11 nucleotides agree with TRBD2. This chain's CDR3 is CASSLGTSGFATQYF. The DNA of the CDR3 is TGTGCCAGCAGCTTAGGGACTAGCGGGTTTGCTACGCAGTATTTT. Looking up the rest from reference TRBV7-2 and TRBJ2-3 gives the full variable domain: GAGVSQSPSNKVTEKGKDVELRCDPISGHTALYWYRQSLGQGLEFLIYFQGNSAPDKSGLPSDRFSAERTGGSVSTLTIQRTQQEDSAVYLCASSLGTSGFATQYFGPGTRLTVL.